One and the same sample provided the 13 T cell receptor beta chains below, sequenced in a study of T-cell memory formation after mild COVID-19. Each CDR3 protein gets one entry after TCRdb re-called the 5' RACE reads with MiXCR. The top ten clones hold approximately 12% of a sample with around 370,000 distinct CDR3 sequences, approximately 21% of them seen once. The sample taken for sequencing was PBMCs or a T cell subset sorted from them (not recorded which). These receptors were collected from an adult woman who had mild COVID-19 (a few samples of this study predate the infection). Cell type and time point are not known.

The gene calls are TRBV6-4 and TRBJ2-3, with a possible D match to TRBD1 (5 bases). CDR1 and CDR2 (germline): MRHNA, SNTAGT. There are 15 residues in the CDR3. V was clipped by 5 bases and J by 2 bases, with 14 bases between them. For the CDR3, the DNA is TGTGCCAGCAGTCAGGAGACAGAAGCCACAGATACGCAGTATTTT. Its protein is CASSQETEATDTQYF.

This chain links TRBV6-5 with TRBJ1-1; D gene ambiguous. Germline assignment: CDR1 MNHEY and CDR2 SVGAGI. V was shortened by 7 bases and J by 4 bases, with 13 bases between the two germline ends. The CDR3 runs to 13 residues. The CDR3 here is CASKNTAGTEAFF. CDR3 DNA: TGTGCCAGCAAAAACACGGCGGGCACTGAAGCTTTCTTT.

This clonotype showed up many times. V usage is TRBV24-1 and J usage is TRBJ1-1; the D is unclear. The CDR3 loop spans 13 amino acids. Germline loops: CDR1 KGHDR, CDR2 SFDVKD. V lost 3 bases and J lost 1, with 5 bases in between. The CDR3: CATSDVTNTEAFF. The CDR3, as DNA: TGTGCCACCAGTGATGTGACGAACACTGAAGCTTTCTTT.

This chain joins TRBV30 and TRBJ1-5; D not certain. The CDR3 covers 15 residues. Germline CDR1 reads GTSNPN; CDR2 reads SVGIG (reference sequence). V was clipped by 0 bases and J by 3 bases, with 12 bases between them. The CDR3 coding sequence is TGTGCCTGGAGTGTATACAGAGGTAACAATCAGCCCCAGCATTTT. Protein: CAWSVYRGNNQPQHF.

J is TRBJ1-4 and V is TRBV12-3 or TRBV12-4, with a tentative D call TRBD1 (6 bases). V was pared by 5 bases and J by 3 bases, with 16 bases between. This CDR3 comprises 16 residues. Here the CDR3 DNA reads TGTGCCAGCAGTCCAGACCGCACAGGGTCTAATGAAAAACTGTTTTTT. Its protein is CASSPDRTGSNEKLFF.

The V and J genes are TRBV24-1 and TRBJ2-1, with D tentatively TRBD2 (6 bases). The CDR3 runs to 16 residues. Looked up from germline, CDR1 is KGHDR and CDR2 is SFDVKD. The V end lost 3 bases, the J end lost 7 bases, and 18 bases lay between the germline ends. The CDR3 nucleotides are TGTGCCACCAGTGATCCCCTCGATAGGGGAGGAAATGAGCAGTTCTTC. This codes for CATSDPLDRGGNEQFF.

This clonotype was counted between two and nine times. The V and J genes are TRBV27 and TRBJ2-1; D perhaps matches TRBD2 (6 bases). This CDR3 is built from 15 residues. Trimming stripped 0 bases from V and 3 bases from J, with 9 bases between. CDR1 and CDR2 from the germline V gene are MNHEY and SMNVEV (reference sequence). The CDR3 reads CASSLSRGSYNEQFF. As DNA, the CDR3 is TGTGCCAGCAGTTTATCCCGGGGGAGCTACAATGAGCAGTTCTTC.

This clonotype has only a few counts. The chain employs TRBV7-9 and TRBJ2-7, with 7 bases fitting TRBD2. Looked up from germline, CDR1 is SEHNR and CDR2 is FQNEAQ (reference sequence). The CDR3 totals 15 residues. V was pared by 3 bases and J by 0 bases, with 5 bases of the junction left unmatched. Here the CDR3 DNA reads TGTGCCAGCAGCTTTTCCGGCGGGGGCTCCTACGAGCAGTACTTC. Translating it yields CASSFSGGGSYEQYF.

The chain carries TRBV2 and TRBJ1-1, with 9 bases lining up with TRBD1. CDR3 size: 16 residues. CDR1 SNHLY and CDR2 FYNNEI come from the germline V gene. The V and J ends lost 2 bases and 1 base, in that order; junction bases with no gene match: 5. The CDR3 reads CASSEMTGGRNTEAFF. For the CDR3, the DNA is TGTGCCAGCAGTGAAATGACAGGGGGGAGGAACACTGAAGCTTTCTTT.

The chain recombines TRBV12-3 or TRBV12-4 with TRBJ1-1; D is unclear. The V end was cut by 4 bases, the J end by 6 bases, with 21 bases between. This CDR3 has 16 residues. The CDR3 reads CASSSPQRVGQPEAFF. CDR3 nucleotide sequence: TGTGCCAGCAGTTCCCCCCAGAGGGTTGGTCAACCTGAAGCTTTCTTT.

This clonotype was detected many times. The CDR3 loop reads CSARDPGVQETQYF. For the CDR3, the DNA is TGCAGTGCTAGAGATCCGGGGGTCCAAGAGACCCAGTACTTC. The V gene is TRBV20-1, the J gene TRBJ2-5, with a weak D call TRBD2 (6 bases). CDR3 size: 14 residues. Looked up from germline, CDR1 is DFQATT and CDR2 is SNEGSKA (reference sequence). V dropped 0 bases and J dropped 1 base, with 9 bases sitting between them.

This clonotype was found a few times. The chain is built from TRBV20-1 and TRBJ2-7; D is tentatively TRBD1 or TRBD2 (6 bases each). The CDR3 has 11 residues. With 6 bases removed from V and 7 bases from J, the gap between germline ends came to 13 bases. The V gene's germline CDR1 is DFQATT and CDR2 SNEGSKA (reference sequence). CDR3 nucleotides: TGCAGTGCCTACAGGGAGGTAGAGCAGTACTTC. This encodes CSAYREVEQYF.

This chain uses TRBV24-1 with TRBJ2-2; TRBD1 matches at 8 bases. Germline V CDR1 and CDR2: KGHDR, SFDVKD. The V segment lost 3 bases and the J segment 1 base; nucleotides outside the gene matches: 9. The CDR3 runs to 18 residues. The CDR3 region is CATSDLVDRGQNTGELFF. The CDR3, as DNA: TGTGCCACCAGTGATCTAGTCGACAGGGGCCAGAACACCGGGGAGCTGTTTTTT.